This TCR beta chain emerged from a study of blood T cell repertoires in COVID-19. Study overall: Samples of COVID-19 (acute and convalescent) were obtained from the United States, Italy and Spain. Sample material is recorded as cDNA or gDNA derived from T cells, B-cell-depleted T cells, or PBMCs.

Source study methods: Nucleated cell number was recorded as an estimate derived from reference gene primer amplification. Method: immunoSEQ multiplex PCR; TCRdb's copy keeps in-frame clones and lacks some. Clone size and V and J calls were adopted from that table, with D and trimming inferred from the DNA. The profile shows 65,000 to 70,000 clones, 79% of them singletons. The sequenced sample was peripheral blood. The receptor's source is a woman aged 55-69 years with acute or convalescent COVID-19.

In nucleotides, the CDR3 is TGTGCCAGCAGCTTACGACGATCGGGACAGGGTATTAAGCAGTTCTTC. Translation gives CASSLRRSGQGIKQFF. This sequence joins TRBV7-2 and TRBJ2-1; 9 nucleotides match TRBD1. V lost 2 bases and J lost 11; bases outside the gene matches: 13. The CDR3 has 16 residues. The germline V gene encodes CDR1 SGHTA and CDR2 FQGNSA.